The clone carrying this T cell receptor beta chain has more than one count but fewer than ten. The table came from immunoSEQ multiplex PCR; TCRdb's copy has only in-frame clones and leaves some out. The sample carries tens of thousands of clones, approximately 91% recorded once. CDR3 length: 11 amino acids. Germline CDR1 reads SQVTM; CDR2 reads ANQGSEA. V lost 6 bases, J lost 2 bases, and 0 bases stayed unmatched. This record belongs to a study of T cell responses to AZD1222 COVID-19 vaccine. The rearrangement links TRBV29-1 to TRBJ2-7, with 8 bases lining up with TRBD2. The material was peripheral blood, obtained on day 0 of AZD1222 vaccination. This TCR came from an adult in good health. The CDR3 DNA follows: TGCAGCGTGACTAGCGCCTACGAGCAGTACTTC. It specifies CSVTSAYEQYF.